The T cell receptor beta chain described here comes from a study of regulatory T cells in long-lasting Graves disease. Specified time point: newly diagnosed GD, antithyroid drugs for less than 3 months. RNA from PBMCs was the source of the TCR library. To make TCR beta libraries, researchers used iRepertoire HTBI primers and Arm-PCR of CDR3 regions. TCRdb re-analysed the multiplex PCR reads in MiXCR, keeping a single row per CDR3 protein. Of some 250,000 distinct CDR3 sequences listed, around 19% are singletons. Germline V CDR1 and CDR2: SNHLY, FYNNEI. There are 14 residues in the CDR3. V gave up 5 bases and J gave up 0 bases, with 8 bases separating them. This clonotype was counted ten times or more. This sample was shared with a second study, whose subject was T cells in Graves' hyperthyroidism and ophthalmopathy.

The V call is TRBV2, the J call TRBJ2-1; D not resolved. The sample in question was peripheral blood mononuclear cells (PBMCs), obtained at new diagnosis, from a patient treated with antithyroid drugs. This clonotype originated in a woman aged 25 to 39 with Graves disease. The CDR3 DNA reads as TGTGCCAGCAGTTCGGCGGTCTCCTACAATGAGCAGTTCTTC. This sequence encodes CASSSAVSYNEQFF.